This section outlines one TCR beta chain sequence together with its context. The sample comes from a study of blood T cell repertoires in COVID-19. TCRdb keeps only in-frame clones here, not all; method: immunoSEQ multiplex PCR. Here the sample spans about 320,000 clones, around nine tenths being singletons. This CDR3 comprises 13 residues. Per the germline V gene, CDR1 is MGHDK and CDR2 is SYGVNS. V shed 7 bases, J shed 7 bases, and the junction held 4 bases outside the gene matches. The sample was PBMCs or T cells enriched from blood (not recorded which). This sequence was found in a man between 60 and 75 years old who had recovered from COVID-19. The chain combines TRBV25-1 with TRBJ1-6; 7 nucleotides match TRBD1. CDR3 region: CASTQGRNSPLHF. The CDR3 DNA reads TGTGCCAGCACACAGGGGCGGAATTCACCCCTCCACTTT.